The clone carrying this TCR beta chain has only a few counts. Its antigen is unknown. This record belongs to a study of CD8 T cell repertoires and HIV-1 epitope variants. On the study more broadly: Twenty-five autologous and known Gag and Nef epitope variant peptides each stimulated T cells separately. An uncultured baseline aliquot held 1M T cells.

Some clones are missing from TCRdb's copy, which holds only in-frame ones; the method was immunoSEQ multiplex PCR. The sample yields almost 2,500 clones, under 75% seen once. CDR3 length equals 14 residues. V was trimmed by 4 bases and J by 1 base, leaving 11 bases between them. Germline-derived CDR1 and CDR2 are SGHRS and YFSETQ. This chain uses TRBV5-1 with TRBJ1-1; D is unresolved. The source is a male donor with HIV. The source material was cultured CD8+ T cells derived from PBMCs. The CDR3 nucleotides are TGCGCCAGCAGCCACGTTGACACGAACACTGAAGCTTTCTTT. This encodes CASSHVDTNTEAFF.